This is a list of T cell receptor beta chains from one sample in a study of healthy donors' naive CD4 and CD8 T cells. MiXCR, run by TCRdb on the reads, gives a single entry per CDR3 protein. Seen here are 150,000 to 200,000 distinct CDR3 sequences, about 76% observed once, and the top ten hold about 2.3%. What was sequenced was naive CD4+ and CD8+ T cells sorted from blood, pooled from several donors. The receptors originated from a pool of human donors in good health; the sample pools cells from several healthy donors. Both conserved end residues are part of each CDR3. The D gene is left open where the match is weak. For some rows the clone size is stated as once, few or many, or as a class when expanded; others skip it.

TRBV29-1	.	TRBJ2-3	.	CSVERTGTDTQYF	TGCAGCGTGGAAAGGACAGGCACAGATACGCAGTATTTT
TRBV20-1	.	TRBJ2-1	.	CSASSWFSSYNEQFF	TGCAGTGCTAGCAGTTGGTTTAGCTCCTACAATGAGCAGTTCTTC
TRBV12-3/TRBV12-4	.	TRBJ2-1	once	CASSLGLSEQFF	TGTGCCAGCAGTTTAGGCCTCAGTGAGCAGTTCTTC
TRBV29-1	.	TRBJ1-1	.	CSVTQPGAPGTEAFF	TGCAGCGTTACCCAGCCGGGAGCCCCGGGTACTGAAGCTTTCTTT
TRBV4-3	.	TRBJ2-1	.	CASSPRGTASTYNEQFF	TGCGCCAGCAGCCCTAGGGGGACTGCCTCAACCTACAATGAGCAGTTCTTC
TRBV27	TRBD1	TRBJ1-2	.	CASSQTGGMGGYTF	TGTGCCAGCAGTCAGACAGGGGGTATGGGTGGCTACACCTTC
TRBV20-1	.	TRBJ1-2	.	CSASGRDYGYTF	TGCAGTGCTAGCGGCAGAGACTATGGCTACACCTTC
TRBV21-1	.	TRBJ2-5	.	CASRRGGSQETQYF	TGTGCCAGCCGTAGGGGCGGTAGCCAAGAGACCCAGTACTTC
TRBV19	.	TRBJ2-4	.	CASAGTGESSVQYF	TGTGCCAGTGCAGGGACCGGGGAATCATCTGTTCAGTACTTC
TRBV29-1	.	TRBJ2-1	.	CSVVYDEQFF	TGCAGCGTTGTTTACGATGAGCAGTTCTTC
TRBV7-8	TRBD1	TRBJ1-4	.	CASSSGTGDEKLFF	TGTGCCAGCAGCTCCGGGACAGGGGATGAAAAACTGTTTTTT
TRBV6-2/TRBV6-3	.	TRBJ1-5	.	CASSYGAYQNQPQHF	TGTGCCAGCAGTTACGGGGCCTACCAAAATCAGCCCCAGCATTTT
TRBV19	TRBD1	TRBJ1-1	.	CASTRDRVNTEAFF	TGTGCCAGTACCAGGGACAGGGTTAACACTGAAGCTTTCTTT
TRBV29-1	TRBD1	TRBJ2-7	.	CSVEVTGDEQYF	TGCAGCGTTGAAGTAACAGGGGACGAGCAGTACTTC
TRBV5-1	TRBD1	TRBJ2-6	once	CASSLTGGGSGANVLTF	TGCGCCAGCAGTTTGACAGGGGGCGGCTCTGGGGCCAACGTCCTGACTTTC
TRBV29-1	TRBD1	TRBJ1-2	medium-sized	CSGQTGNGYTF	TGCAGCGGCCAGACAGGGAACGGCTACACCTTC
TRBV20-1	TRBD2	TRBJ2-5	.	CSARAGGWETQYF	TGCAGTGCTAGGGCGGGAGGTTGGGAGACCCAGTACTTC
TRBV6-5	.	TRBJ1-5	.	CASSYSSISSQPQHF	TGTGCCAGCAGTTACTCGTCTATCTCAAGTCAGCCCCAGCATTTT
TRBV6-5	.	TRBJ2-3	.	CASSVWSADTQYF	TGTGCCAGCAGTGTATGGAGCGCAGATACGCAGTATTTT
TRBV19	.	TRBJ1-6	.	CAGRVDRNSPLHF	TGTGCGGGTAGGGTCGACCGGAATTCACCCCTCCACTTT
TRBV6-5	.	TRBJ2-7	.	CASSYSYVVRYEQYF	TGTGCCAGCAGTTACTCCTATGTGGTCCGGTACGAGCAGTACTTC
TRBV29-1	.	TRBJ1-2	.	CSVDWRGRGYTF	TGCAGCGTTGATTGGAGGGGTAGAGGCTACACCTTC
TRBV30	.	TRBJ2-5	.	CVWSPGLAFETQYF	TGTGTCTGGAGTCCCGGTCTAGCGTTTGAGACCCAGTACTTC
TRBV29-1	.	TRBJ2-6	.	CSVEHSGANVLTF	TGCAGCGTTGAACACTCTGGGGCCAACGTCCTGACTTTC
TRBV5-6	TRBD2	TRBJ2-1	.	CASSFITSGVYNEQFF	TGTGCCAGCAGCTTCATAACTAGCGGGGTTTACAATGAGCAGTTCTTC
TRBV6-5	.	TRBJ1-2	.	CASSYKGYGYGYTF	TGTGCCAGCAGTTATAAAGGGTATGGATATGGCTACACCTTC
TRBV27	.	TRBJ2-3	few	CASSQGTDTQYF	TGTGCCAGCAGCCAGGGCACAGATACGCAGTATTTT
TRBV7-8	TRBD1	TRBJ2-3	once	CASSPNRDSLTDTQYF	TGTGCCAGCAGCCCCAACCGGGACAGTCTCACAGATACGCAGTATTTT
TRBV29-1	.	TRBJ1-2	.	CSVPYEDFNYGYTF	TGCAGCGTCCCCTACGAAGACTTTAACTATGGCTACACCTTC
TRBV19	TRBD1	TRBJ2-2	.	CASSTPGQGTGELFF	TGTGCCAGTAGTACTCCGGGACAGGGTACCGGGGAGCTGTTTTTT
TRBV29-1	.	TRBJ1-2	.	CSVDRAGGYTF	TGCAGCGTTGACAGGGCCGGGGGCTACACCTTC
TRBV6-2/TRBV6-3	TRBD1	TRBJ2-5	.	CASSFGQGVQETQYF	TGTGCCAGCAGTTTTGGACAGGGGGTCCAAGAGACCCAGTACTTC
TRBV18	.	TRBJ1-1	.	CASSTITGANTEAFF	TGTGCCAGCTCAACTATAACAGGCGCGAACACTGAAGCTTTCTTT
TRBV5-1	.	TRBJ1-3	.	CASSSTVNSGNTIYF	TGCGCCAGCAGCTCTACAGTGAACTCTGGAAACACCATATATTTT
TRBV6-1	TRBD1	TRBJ2-2	.	CASSVYRGQTGELFF	TGTGCCAGCAGCGTTTACAGGGGGCAAACCGGGGAGCTGTTTTTT
TRBV27	.	TRBJ2-7	.	CASTNRALEQYF	TGTGCCAGCACCAACAGGGCGCTGGAGCAGTACTTC
TRBV27	TRBD2	TRBJ2-1	.	CASSNGRTSYNEQFF	TGTGCCAGCAGTAACGGGAGGACCTCCTACAATGAGCAGTTCTTC
TRBV6-5	TRBD2	TRBJ2-7	once	CASSFSGGNEQYF	TGTGCCAGCAGTTTTAGCGGGGGCAACGAGCAGTACTTC
TRBV12-3/TRBV12-4	.	TRBJ2-1	few	CASSDLGNDNEQFF	TGTGCCAGCAGTGACCTTGGGAATGACAATGAGCAGTTCTTC
TRBV29-1	.	TRBJ2-7	.	CSVVGQSYEQYF	TGCAGCGTTGTCGGGCAGTCCTACGAGCAGTACTTC
TRBV6-5	TRBD1	TRBJ2-7	.	CASGWGQEIYEQYF	TGTGCCAGCGGATGGGGACAGGAGATCTACGAGCAGTACTTC
TRBV20-1	TRBD2	TRBJ2-5	.	CSAPPGLVKETQYF	TGCAGTGCCCCGCCGGGACTAGTAAAAGAGACCCAGTACTTC
TRBV30	TRBD2	TRBJ2-7	.	CACLGTSGPYEQYF	TGTGCCTGTTTGGGTACTAGCGGGCCATACGAGCAGTACTTC
TRBV29-1	.	TRBJ2-1	.	CSVRPYNEQFF	TGTAGCGTTAGGCCCTACAATGAGCAGTTCTTC
TRBV19	.	TRBJ1-1	few	CASSMYGGTEAFF	TGTGCCAGTAGTATGTATGGAGGTACTGAAGCTTTCTTT
TRBV27	.	TRBJ2-2	.	CASSLFGATGELFF	TGTGCCAGCAGTTTATTTGGGGCCACCGGGGAGCTGTTTTTT